This T cell receptor beta chain was profiled in a study of beta chain features in type 1 diabetes. Germline assignment: CDR1 SGHRS and CDR2 YFSETQ. The CDR3 extends over 15 amino acids. Deletions cut 2 bases from V and 2 bases from J, with 14 bases between. As every portion of the isolated RNA was reverse transcribed, the sequencing read expressed TCRB transcripts. The method was immunoSEQ multiplex PCR; TCRdb's version includes in-frame clones alone and lacks a portion of them. Among some 150,000 clones listed, under 11% were seen once. This clone appeared a few times. Blood was collected once per donor into heparin, averaging about 110 mL.

Sequenced sample: naive CD4+ T cells from blood. This receptor was obtained from a man between 18 and 35 years old in good health. The genes are TRBV5-1 and TRBJ2-7, with a weak D call TRBD1 (6 bases). The CDR3 DNA sequence: TGCGCCAGCAGCTTACTCAGGGGAGACGCCTACGAGCAGTACTTC. This translates into CASSLLRGDAYEQYF.